The 18 T cell receptor beta chains below all came from one sample that was sequenced in a study of read filtering for tumor transcriptome and immune sequencing. This library used around 400 ng RNA and molecular barcoded adaptors spanning alpha/delta and beta/gamma chains. TCRdb used MiXCR to reprocess the reads, holding one entry per CDR3 protein. The sample records some 38,000 distinct CDR3 sequences, roughly 12% being singletons. Sequencing used a population of CD138-negative cells sorted from bone marrow. These TCRs come from a donor aged 40 or over with multiple myeloma.

Turning to this clonotype: This probably arose from a read error, given a far larger clone one base away. Likely a read error: the CDR3 ends without its conserved phenylalanine or tryptophan. The gene calls are TRBV12-3 or TRBV12-4 and TRBJ2-1, with 10 bases matching TRBD1. CDR3 length equals 15 residues. The V gene end was trimmed by 5 bases and the J gene end by 9 bases; junction bases not matched to a gene: 10. The CDR3 region is CASSEPGQGFGEQFS. DNA of the CDR3: TGTGCCAGCAGTGAACCGGGACAGGGGTTCGGTGAGCAGTTCTCC.

This clonotype was recorded at least ten times. The rearrangement joins TRBV7-2 to TRBJ2-1, with 11 bases identical to TRBD2. Germline V gene data show CDR1 as SGHTA and CDR2 as FQGNSA. With 5 bases clipped from V and 8 bases from J, the junction kept 5 bases outside the gene matches. CDR3 length equals 14 residues. Written as DNA, the CDR3 is TGTGCCAGCAGCATTAGCGGGGGGGCGTATGAGCAGTTCTTC. Its protein product is CASSISGGAYEQFF.

This clonotype was counted many times. The CDR3 loop reads CASSQEDYNEQFF. The CDR3 bases are TGTGCCAGCAGCCAAGAGGACTACAATGAGCAGTTCTTC. The gene calls are TRBV14 and TRBJ2-1; no reliable D call. Trimming cost V 0 bases and J 3 bases, with 3 bases left between them. The CDR3 is 13 residues long. Germline V gives CDR1 SGHDN, CDR2 FVKESK.

This clonotype was recorded at least ten times. The chain uses TRBV6-2 or TRBV6-3 and TRBJ1-5; possible D gene TRBD1, 5 bases. The V end was cut by 6 bases, the J end by 5 bases, with 8 bases between. The CDR3 consists of 12 residues. Germline CDR1 is MNHEY and CDR2 is SVGEGT. CDR3 nucleotide sequence: TGTGCCAGCAGCCTGACAGATCAGCCCCAGCATTTT. Residues: CASSLTDQPQHF.

In this sample, this clonotype turned up many times. The chain is built from TRBV20-1 and TRBJ2-7, with 7 bases fitting TRBD1. V trimming: 3 bases; J trimming: 3 bases; junction bases outside the gene matches: 2. Germline loops: CDR1 DFQATT, CDR2 SNEGSKA (reference sequence). CDR3 length: 12 amino acids. The CDR3 DNA follows: TGCAGTGCTAGTTACAGGGGCTACGAGCAGTACTTC. Translated: CSASYRGYEQYF.

With regard to this clonotype: This sequence is one base from a far larger clone and is likely a read error. The chain carries TRBV7-6 and TRBJ2-1; maybe TRBD1 (5 bases). Germline V gene lookup returns CDR1 SGHVS and CDR2 FNYEAQ. The CDR3 loop spans 13 amino acids. CDR3 in amino acids: CASRHDSYNEQSF. The CDR3, as DNA: TGTGCCAGCAGACACGACAGTTACAATGAGCAGTCCTTC. Complete variable domain (other parts from reference TRBV7-6 and TRBJ2-1): GAGVSQSPRYKVTKRGQDVALRCDPISGHVSLYWYRQALGQGPEFLTYFNYEAQQDKSGLPNDRFSAERPEGSISTLTIQRTEQRDSAMYRCASRHDSYNEQSFGPGTRLTVL.

With respect to this clonotype: Given a much more abundant clone one base away, this may be a read error. The J gene is TRBJ1-6, the V gene TRBV19; D not certain. CDR3 length: 14 amino acids. Germline V gene lookup returns CDR1 LNHDA and CDR2 SQIVND (reference sequence). CDR3 bases: TGTGCCAATAGTATAACCCGGGATCAGTCACCCCTCCACTTT. Translating gives CANSITRDQSPLHF.

There are many counts of this clonotype. The rearrangement uses TRBV7-9 and TRBJ2-3; 7 nucleotides match TRBD2. Germline V gene sequence: CDR1 SEHNR, CDR2 FQNEAQ (reference sequence). Unmatched junction bases numbered 13, after V lost 7 bases and J lost 6 bases. The CDR3 has 15 amino acids. The CDR3 nucleotides read TGTGCCAGCACCCGTGGGGGGGAAATGTTGGATACGCAGTATTTT. Encoded protein: CASTRGGEMLDTQYF.

Ten or more counts support this clonotype. This sequence joins TRBV7-3 and TRBJ2-1; D gene ambiguous. Germline V gives CDR1 SGHTA, CDR2 FQGTGA. Trimming stripped 0 bases from V and 7 bases from J, with 13 bases between. This CDR3 contains 15 residues. This CDR3 is CASSLTSTLENEQFF. The CDR3 DNA reads as TGTGCCAGCAGCTTAACCTCTACTCTCGAGAATGAGCAGTTCTTC.

The chain combines TRBV2 with TRBJ2-2; weak D call: TRBD1 (6 bases). The V gene lost 7 bases and the J gene lost 1 base, with 16 bases spanning the gap. In germline, CDR1 is SNHLY, CDR2 FYNNEI. The CDR3 has 16 amino acids. DNA of the CDR3: TGTGCCAGCACCACCATGGACAGTTGGAACACCGGGGAGCTGTTTTTT. It encodes CASTTMDSWNTGELFF.

This clonotype has ten or more counts. This chain joins TRBV12-3 or TRBV12-4 and TRBJ2-1, with 10 bases lining up with TRBD2. The CDR3 contains 15 residues. Trimming cost V 7 bases and J 7 bases; bases outside gene matches: 10. The CDR3 DNA follows: TGTGCCAGCACTCGGGGGATAGCGGGGGGTAATGAGCAGTTCTTC. Protein product: CASTRGIAGGNEQFF.

This clonotype was observed at least ten times. The V and J genes are TRBV27 and TRBJ2-3; D is perhaps TRBD2 (6 bases). The CDR3 runs to 17 residues. Germline-derived CDR1 and CDR2 are MNHEY and SMNVEV (reference sequence). The V end lost 6 bases, the J end lost 4 bases, and 23 bases lay between the germline ends. The CDR3 here is CASRSGLALNGPDTQYF. In DNA form, the CDR3 reads TGTGCCAGCAGGTCTGGGCTAGCGTTAAACGGGCCAGATACGCAGTATTTT.

This clonotype was counted at least ten times. The V and J genes are TRBV29-1 and TRBJ2-1; 7 nucleotides agree with TRBD2. The germline gives CDR1 SQVTM, CDR2 ANQGSEA. The CDR3 consists of 14 residues. V shed 1 base, J shed 9 bases, and the junction held 9 bases outside the gene matches. This CDR3 reads CSVEGRGGWGEQFF. In DNA form, the CDR3 reads TGCAGCGTTGAAGGGCGCGGGGGTTGGGGTGAGCAGTTCTTC.

Details on this clonotype: A much larger clone lies one base from this, so it may be a read error. The CDR3 spells CSARDPSGVGNEQFF. In DNA form, the CDR3 reads TGCAGTGCTAGAGATCCTAGCGGGGTGGGCAATGAGCAGTTCTTC. The chain links TRBV20-1 to TRBJ2-1; 9 bases are shared with TRBD2. V lost 0 bases to trimming and J lost 6 bases; unmatched junction nucleotides: 6. The CDR3 loop spans 15 amino acids. Germline V gene lookup returns CDR1 DFQATT and CDR2 SNEGSKA (reference sequence).

This clonotype was counted many times. The gene calls are TRBV28 and TRBJ2-1; D may correspond to TRBD1 or TRBD2 (6 bases each). The ends were cut back, 5 bases at V and 6 bases at J, with 26 bases in the middle. The CDR3 is 18 residues long. The germline CDR1 and CDR2 sequences are MDHEN and SYDVKM. CDR3 loop: CASSLYGVKGGPTNEQFF. The CDR3 DNA reads TGTGCCAGCAGTCTTTATGGGGTGAAGGGGGGCCCGACCAATGAGCAGTTCTTC.

This clonotype was detected many times. The V call is TRBV9, the J call TRBJ1-3; D not resolved. The CDR3 length is 13 residues. CDR1 is SGDLS and CDR2 is YYNGEE in the germline V gene. The germline V and J ends were trimmed by 1 base and 4 bases, with 6 bases remaining between them. CDR3 DNA sequence: TGTGCCAGCAGCGTACAGGAAGGAAACACCATATATTTT. Protein product: CASSVQEGNTIYF.

The sample holds many counts of this clonotype. This chain uses TRBV28 with TRBJ2-2; possible D gene TRBD1, 5 bases. The CDR3 loop spans 15 amino acids. V lost 3 bases to trimming and J lost 2 bases, with 10 bases between them. Germline CDR1 is MDHEN and CDR2 is SYDVKM. CDR3 residues: CASSLGQDNTGELFF. CDR3 nucleotide sequence: TGTGCCAGCAGTTTGGGGCAGGACAACACCGGGGAGCTGTTTTTT. Based on the CDR3 plus reference TRBV28 and TRBJ2-2, the full variable domain is DVKVTQSSRYLVKRTGEKVFLECVQDMDHENMFWYRQDPGLGLRLIYFSYDVKMKEKGDIPEGYSVSREKKERFSLILESASTNQTSMYLCASSLGQDNTGELFFGEGSRLTVL.

This clonotype was seen at least ten times. This sequence joins TRBV20-1 and TRBJ2-3, with 12 bases lining up with TRBD2. The V gene's germline CDR1 is DFQATT and CDR2 SNEGSKA (reference sequence). V lost 7 bases, J lost 0 bases, and 11 bases stayed unmatched. There are 17 residues in the CDR3. CDR3 in DNA: TGCAGTGTCCCACTTCAACTAGCGGGGGGCAGCACAGATACGCAGTATTTT. Its translation is CSVPLQLAGGSTDTQYF.